This T cell receptor beta chain was found in a study of cytomegalovirus exposure and HLA in healthy donors. Points from the study as a whole: Rare TCR sequences dominated, though some public TCRs recurred in many donors. Being indistinguishable, some V segments were excluded, TRBV6-2 and TRBV6-3 among them. Prior analysis indicated that the majority of TCR beta V segments exhibited productivity approximately 87% or approximately 30% of the time.

V was shortened by 4 bases and J by 7 bases, with 14 bases between the two germline ends. The CDR3 extends over 13 amino acids. Germline loops: CDR1 MNHEY, CDR2 SVGAGI. Worth noting for this clone: Antigen unknown.

The PCR was carried out with 60 Vbeta primers and 13 Jbeta primers. The table came from immunoSEQ multiplex PCR; TCRdb's copy has only in-frame clones and leaves some out. The sample holds roughly 180,000 clones; less than 90% are singletons and the top ten take 1.2% to 1.5%. The sequence was collected from a girl between 10 and 17 years old in good health and CMV-seropositive. The sample consisted of PBMCs. V is TRBV6-5 and J is TRBJ2-7, with a tentative D call TRBD2 (5 bases). DNA of the CDR3: TGTGCCAGCAGTTCCCCACTAGTGTGGGAGCAGTACTTC. Translated: CASSSPLVWEQYF.